This passage covers 19 T cell receptor beta chains from one sample sequenced in a study of CD8 T cells in ankylosing spondylitis. General observations from the study: A motif in TCR beta, a set of fewer than ten highly homologous variants, appeared characteristic of ankylosing spondylitis blood.

Their cognate antigens are unknown. TCRdb redid the calling of the 5' RACE reads with MiXCR, one entry per CDR3 protein. The sample contains approximately 550,000 distinct CDR3 sequences, roughly 12% of which appear only once. The sample was blood, either unsorted or a sorted T cell fraction (not recorded which). The receptors shown here come from a male donor with ankylosing spondylitis.

The chain couples TRBV7-9 to TRBJ2-1; D is perhaps TRBD1 (5 bases). The V end was cut by 3 bases, the J end by 6 bases, with 12 bases between. The CDR3 has 14 amino acids. The germline CDR1 and CDR2 sequences are SEHNR and FQNEAQ (reference sequence). The CDR3 is CASSFGRQSNEQFF. The CDR3 bases are TGTGCCAGCAGCTTTGGTAGACAGAGCAATGAGCAGTTCTTC.

This clonotype has only one observation. The genes are TRBV7-7 and TRBJ2-3, with a weak D call TRBD1 (6 bases). In germline, CDR1 is SSHAT, CDR2 FNYEAQ (reference sequence). CDR3 length: 16 amino acids. The V end was cut by 5 bases, the J end by 1 base, with 16 bases between. CDR3 loop: CASSPRGRLGTDTQYF. CDR3 sequence (DNA): TGTGCCAGCAGCCCCAGGGGCAGGTTAGGCACAGATACGCAGTATTTT.

This clonotype was seen a few times. V gene TRBV11-2 combines with J gene TRBJ2-2; 7 positions agree with TRBD2. The CDR3 has 15 amino acids. Trimming took 2 bases from V and 2 from J; bases not matched to a gene: 2. CDR1 is SGHAT, CDR2 FQNNGV, per germline. Here the CDR3 DNA reads TGTGCCAGCAGCTTACGGGACTACAACACCGGGGAGCTGTTTTTT. This gives the protein CASSLRDYNTGELFF.

Comment on this clonotype: One base away lies a much larger clone, so this may be a sequencing read error. The rearrangement links TRBV5-6 to TRBJ1-5, with TRBD1 matching over 10 bases. This CDR3 has 16 residues. The germline V gene has CDR1 SGHDT and CDR2 YYEEEE. With V trimmed by 3 bases and J by 7 bases, 10 bases remained unmatched. The CDR3 DNA sequence: TGTGCCAGCAGCTCCGGGACAGGGGTTTCTGAGCAGCCCCAGCATTTT. It encodes CASSSGTGVSEQPQHF. Full variable domain (rest looked up from reference TRBV5-6 and TRBJ1-5): DAGVTQSPTHLIKTRGQQVTLRCSPKSGHDTVSWYQQALGQGPQFIFQYYEEEERQRGNFPDRFSGHQFPNYSSELNVNALLLGDSALYLCASSSGTGVSEQPQHFGDGTRLSIL.

This clonotype was picked up a small number of times. This rearrangement joins TRBV7-6 to TRBJ2-3; the match to TRBD2 covers 7 bases. Germline V gene sequence: CDR1 SGHVS, CDR2 FNYEAQ. The junction had 9 bases not matched to a gene; V was cut back by 1 base and J by 2 bases. The CDR3 extends over 17 amino acids. The CDR3, as DNA: TGTGCCAGCAGCTTAGGTCGCCTAGCGGTATCCACAGATACGCAGTATTTT. It specifies CASSLGRLAVSTDTQYF.

J is TRBJ2-1 and V is TRBV3-1; 8 bases are a match to TRBD2. Per the germline V gene, CDR1 is LGHDT and CDR2 is YNNKEL (reference sequence). The CDR3 has 16 amino acids. V shed 1 base, J shed 7 bases, and the junction held 9 bases outside the gene matches. For the CDR3, the DNA is TGTGCCAGCAGCCAAGGTGGCGGGAGGTTTAGAAATGAGCAGTTCTTC. It specifies CASSQGGGRFRNEQFF.

In its sample, this clonotype was seen a few times. V gene TRBV3-1 combines with J gene TRBJ1-5; 8 bases agree with TRBD1. The CDR3 is 15 residues long. With 5 bases clipped from V and 4 bases from J, the junction kept 7 bases outside the gene matches. Germline loops: CDR1 LGHDT, CDR2 YNNKEL (reference sequence). In nucleotides, the CDR3 is TGTGCCAGCAGCTTCGGACAGGGCCCTAATCAGCCCCAGCATTTT. Its protein product is CASSFGQGPNQPQHF.

This clonotype has ten or more counts. The rearrangement joins TRBV12-3 or TRBV12-4 to TRBJ2-5; 10 bases are a match to TRBD2. The junction had 6 bases not matched to a gene; V was cut back by 6 bases and J by 5 bases. CDR3 length: 14 residues. CDR3 nucleotide sequence: TGTGCCAGCAGATCGAGCGGGAGGGTTGAGACCCAGTACTTC. Translated, it gives CASRSSGRVETQYF.

The rearrangement joins TRBV11-2 to TRBJ2-1; D may correspond to TRBD1 or TRBD2 (5 bases each). From germline, CDR1 is SGHAT and CDR2 FQNNGV. The CDR3 sequence is 15 residues long. V gave up 3 bases and J gave up 3 bases, with 12 bases separating them. The CDR3 loop is CASSLGRGHYNEQFF. CDR3 nucleotides: TGTGCCAGCAGCTTGGGTCGGGGCCACTACAATGAGCAGTTCTTC.

The chain joins TRBV27 to TRBJ1-2; D call uncertain. The CDR3 extends over 10 amino acids. V gave up 5 bases and J gave up 8 bases, with 6 bases separating them. Germline CDR1 reads MNHEY; CDR2 reads SMNVEV (reference sequence). The CDR3 sequence: CASSNWGYTF. The DNA of the CDR3 is TGTGCCAGCAGTAATTGGGGCTACACCTTC.

This clonotype was observed a few times. CDR3 DNA sequence: TGTGCCAGCAGCCCAAGCTACGAGGGGTCCTACGAGCAGTACTTC. Translation gives CASSPSYEGSYEQYF. V is TRBV3-1 and J is TRBJ2-7, with D tentatively TRBD1 or TRBD2 (5 bases each). This CDR3 is built from 15 residues. Germline CDR1 and CDR2: LGHDT and YNNKEL (reference sequence). Trimming pared 4 bases from V and 1 base from J, leaving 14 bases between.

The chain is built from TRBV20-1 and TRBJ2-5; no clear D. Per germline, CDR1 DFQATT and CDR2 SNEGSKA (reference sequence). Trimming took 1 base from V and 2 from J, leaving 5 bases between them. The CDR3 totals 12 residues. The DNA for the CDR3 is TGCAGTGCTAGAGGGCTACAAGAGACCCAGTACTTC. Translation gives CSARGLQETQYF.

This clonotype was seen a few times. This chain connects TRBV12-3 or TRBV12-4 to TRBJ1-2, with 9 bases matching TRBD1. After removal of 6 bases from V and 4 bases from J, the junction contained 9 bases not matched to a gene. This CDR3 region has 15 residues. For the CDR3, the DNA is TGTGCCAGCAGGAAAACAGGGGGCGCGGGCTATGGCTACACCTTC. This gives the protein CASRKTGGAGYGYTF.

This clonotype was seen at least ten times. The rearrangement uses TRBV11-2 and TRBJ2-7; D possibly corresponds to TRBD2 (6 bases). CDR3 length: 16 residues. Germline V gene data show CDR1 as SGHAT and CDR2 as FQNNGV. Trimming removed 1 base at V and 1 base at J, with 14 bases between. The CDR3 sequence: CASSLVGSGPSYEQYF. Here the CDR3 DNA reads TGTGCCAGCAGCTTAGTAGGGAGCGGGCCTTCCTACGAGCAGTACTTC.

The J gene is TRBJ1-1, the V gene TRBV2; D remains ambiguous. The ends were cut back, 7 bases at V and 4 bases at J, with 13 bases in the middle. The CDR3 extends over 13 amino acids. Germline V CDR1 and CDR2: SNHLY, FYNNEI. CDR3: CASTIAGSTEAFF. For the CDR3, the DNA is TGTGCCAGCACCATCGCAGGAAGCACTGAAGCTTTCTTT.

The rearrangement links TRBV20-1 to TRBJ2-2; D is unresolved. This CDR3 region has 14 residues. Trimming removed 5 bases at V and 7 bases at J, with 17 bases between. Germline CDR1 reads DFQATT; CDR2 reads SNEGSKA (reference sequence). The DNA of the CDR3 is TGCAGTGCTCCGGTTGACGTTGAACACGGGGAGCTGTTTTTT. Its translation: CSAPVDVEHGELFF.

This clonotype was counted a few times. V is TRBV28 and J is TRBJ1-4, with 11 bases matching TRBD1. The CDR3 covers 15 residues. V gave up 5 bases and J gave up 7 bases; unmatched junction bases: 6. Germline loops: CDR1 MDHEN, CDR2 SYDVKM. CDR3: CASSPRTGGVEKLFF. In DNA, the CDR3 is TGTGCCAGCAGTCCGCGGACAGGGGGCGTTGAAAAACTGTTTTTT.

This clonotype showed up just a few times. The chain joins TRBV20-1 to TRBJ2-1; D not resolved. The CDR3 has 14 amino acids. CDR1 and CDR2 from the germline V gene are DFQATT and SNEGSKA (reference sequence). Trimming took off 6 bases at V and 4 bases at J, with 16 bases between the two ends. Written as DNA, the CDR3 is TGCAGTGCAAAGAAATCATACCCATACAATGAGCAGTTCTTC. The encoded protein is CSAKKSYPYNEQFF.

At least ten counts were recorded for this clonotype. The rearrangement uses TRBV3-1 and TRBJ2-5; D is undetermined. This CDR3 has 14 amino acids. The V gene lost 4 bases and the J gene lost 0 bases, with 9 bases spanning the gap. Germline V gives CDR1 LGHDT, CDR2 YNNKEL (reference sequence). The CDR3 sequence is CASSPDSYQETQYF. The CDR3 DNA reads as TGTGCCAGCAGCCCCGACTCGTACCAAGAGACCCAGTACTTC.